This T cell receptor (beta chain) appears in the sequencing data of a study of T cells expressing NK-cell markers. Note on this clonotype: Its matching antigen is unknown.

The germline CDR1 and CDR2 sequences are LNHDA and SQIVND (reference sequence). The CDR3 has 14 amino acids. Reanalyzing the 5' RACE reads, TCRdb keeps one entry per CDR3 protein, without DNA. This listing includes 350,000 to 400,000 distinct CDR3 sequences. Study-wide points: These same clonotypes (in a few donors) also led the CD3+CD56-NKG2C+ fraction. It is unclear if expanded NKG2C-expressing clones target HCMV antigens.

V and J are TRBV19 and TRBJ1-5. Sequencing used blood T cells: a sorted CD56 or NKG2C T cell subset, CD4+ or CD8+ T cells, or bulk PBMC T cells (not recorded which). This sequence originates from a woman aged 45-59 years in good health. The CDR3: CASSNGQPNQPQHF.